This TCR beta chain was obtained from a study of Ad26.COV2.S vaccination and SARS-CoV-2 variants. Study-level background: Within the COV1001 Ad26.COV2.S trial arm, the donor was enrolled.

Libraries were prepared by immunoSEQ multiplex PCR; TCRdb keeps only in-frame clonotypes and omits some of them. The repertoire holds about 440,000 clones, with roughly 88% as singletons. Trimming removed 6 bases from V and 2 bases from J; junction bases left unmatched: 4. Germline V gives CDR1 LNHDA, CDR2 SQIVND (reference sequence). The CDR3 totals 14 residues. The treatment was: 15 to 20 received Ad26.COV2.S at low or high dose, single or two shots; several received placebo; per-sample allocation not given. Sampling happened 63 days after the first vaccine or placebo injection. The sequence came from a person between 18 and 65 years old who received the Ad26.COV2.S COVID-19 vaccine or a placebo. This chain uses TRBV19 with TRBJ2-4; 7 bases map to TRBD2. The source was peripheral blood, collected in a trial of Ad26.COV2.S vaccine versus placebo. CDR3 coding DNA: TGTGCCAGTAGAGGACTAGTGCCCAAAAACATTCAGTACTTC. Translation gives CASRGLVPKNIQYF.